This T cell receptor beta chain was observed in a study of T cell repertoires in cytomegalovirus infection. Whole-study context: TCR beta signatures that were public indicated CMV infection and matching HLA type. General study results and limits: Carriers of CMV plus the relevant HLA were identified by cumulative public TCR beta family frequency. CMV-specific HLA-C-restricted TCR beta clonotypes dominated the ex vivo response.

TCRdb re-called the reads with MiXCR, one entry per CDR3 protein. The sample yields some 680,000 distinct CDR3 sequences, roughly a third seen once. As for this clonotype: The antigen is not known.

The CDR3 runs 13 residues. Germline lookup yields CDR1 LNHDA and CDR2 SQIVND (reference sequence). V lost 9 bases to trimming and J lost 4 bases, with 15 bases between them. Input material: PBMCs. The TCR sequence derives from a human donor in good health (CMV status not recorded). Some clones in this sample may be carry-over from other donors' samples. The rearrangement links TRBV19 to TRBJ1-1; the D gene is possibly TRBD1 (6 bases). DNA of the CDR3: TGTGCCAGCCGCCCGGGGGCAGGCACTGAAGCTTTCTTT. Amino acid sequence: CASRPGAGTEAFF.